This T cell receptor (beta chain) was identified in a study of blood T cells in healthy people across ages. Peripheral blood, about 9.8 milliliters per donor, was collected. Study results and caveats: Comparison with aged donors showed that long-lived donors had more naive CD4+ cells and higher diversity.

Turning to this clonotype: Its cognate antigen is unknown.

Together with a sample-barcoded 5' primer, a J-beta primer mix was included in a second PCR lasting about 6 to 12 cycles. TCRdb re-analysed the 5' RACE reads in MiXCR, keeping a single row per CDR3 protein. The table lists approximately 320,000 distinct CDR3 sequences, 27% of them singletons. CDR3 size: 14 residues. Germline V gene lookup returns CDR1 MNHEY and CDR2 SVGAGI. This sequence originates from a woman in her seventies in good health. Sample: blood. The chain couples TRBV6-5 to TRBJ2-7; possibly TRBD1 or TRBD2 for D (5 bases each). The last part of the DNA fits TRBJ2-1 better; the J call may be wrong. This CDR3 is CASSPPGATVEQFF. CDR3 sequence (DNA): TGTGCCAGCAGCCCACCCGGGGCGACGGTTGAGCAGTTCTTC.